This TCR beta chain was captured in a study of identical twins. Overall study findings and caveats: Fewer insertions marked abundant cord blood beta clonotypes; young adult naive trended weakly, memory not at all. Beta out-of-frame twin sharing showed a weaker excess.

This clonotype was counted only a few times. The antigen is unknown. Trimming removed 2 bases at V and 6 bases at J, with 18 bases between. Germline assignment: CDR1 DFQATT and CDR2 SNEGSKA (reference sequence). The CDR3 totals 15 residues. TCRdb independently ran MiXCR on the 5' RACE reads; one entry per CDR3 protein. The table has fewer than 900,000 distinct CDR3 sequences, 15% to 20% seen once. These data were also reused for a study on T cells expressing NK-cell markers. That source reports: Of the CD8+ T cell pool in over 5 donors, roughly 1.0-7.0% was accounted for by dominant NKG2C+ clonotypes. Whether expanded NKG2C+ T cell clones recognized HCMV stayed uncertain.

The sequenced sample consisted of PBMCs. This TCR was sampled from a woman under 30 in good health. V usage is TRBV20-1 and J usage is TRBJ2-3; D is undetermined. CDR3 protein: CSARHSRSSTDTQYF. CDR3 coding DNA: TGCAGTGCTAGACACTCGCGGTCGAGTACGGATACGCAGTATTTT.